A selection of T cell receptor beta chains follows, all from one sample in a study of T-cell memory formation after mild COVID-19. TCRdb reprocessed the 5' RACE reads with MiXCR, giving one entry per CDR3 protein. The sample holds 280,000 or so distinct CDR3 sequences, over 7% seen once. The source material was PBMCs or a T cell subset sorted from them (not recorded which). These TCRs come from a man between 18 and 29 years old who had mild COVID-19 (a few samples of this study predate the infection). Cell type and time point are not known. Both conserved end residues are part of each CDR3.

V: TRBV30
J: TRBJ1-4
CDR3: CAWSPGQSNEKLFF

V: TRBV5-4
J: TRBJ2-3
CDR3: CASSSTGPIETQYF

V: TRBV4-3
J: TRBJ2-2
CDR3: CASSQDPSGGWYTGELFF

V: TRBV12-3/TRBV12-4
J: TRBJ2-3
CDR3: CASSSPMGTDTQYF

V: TRBV6-2/TRBV6-3
J: TRBJ1-5
CDR3: CASRAGASNQPQHF

V: TRBV20-1
J: TRBJ1-2
CDR3: CSARVYTASQGGYTF

V: TRBV5-8
J: TRBJ2-5
CDR3: CASSRPRQGVETQYF

V: TRBV7-9
J: TRBJ1-2
CDR3: CASSGTGLANYGYTF

V: TRBV5-1
J: TRBJ2-1
CDR3: CASSYPREGGSPYNEQFF

V: TRBV7-9
J: TRBJ2-5
CDR3: CASNPSGGQETQYF

V: TRBV4-2
J: TRBJ1-6
CDR3: CASSPTGDRAGNSPLHF

V: TRBV7-9
J: TRBJ2-5
CDR3: CASSLYLGYHSKETQYF

V: TRBV7-2
J: TRBJ2-7
CDR3: CASSPTGGGYEQYF

V: TRBV6-2/TRBV6-3
J: TRBJ2-4
CDR3: CASSGRVGNIQYF

V: TRBV20-1
J: TRBJ2-4
CDR3: CSASLRDLQYF

V: TRBV9
J: TRBJ2-1
CDR3: CASSGEGRRYNEQFF

V: TRBV12-3/TRBV12-4
J: TRBJ1-5
CDR3: CASSQVVRGQPQHF

V: TRBV9
J: TRBJ2-3
CDR3: CASSVHPFGAGDTQYF

V: TRBV5-1
J: TRBJ2-1
CDR3: CASSPNLYSRPYNEQFF

V: TRBV7-2
J: TRBJ1-1
CDR3: CASSPRGGPYEAFF

V: TRBV28
J: TRBJ1-1
CDR3: CASSLYSEGAFF

V: TRBV3-1
J: TRBJ2-1
CDR3: CASSPPLAGGDNEQFF

V: TRBV7-2
J: TRBJ1-6
CDR3: CASSQGRNSPLHF

V: TRBV12-3/TRBV12-4
J: TRBJ1-2
CDR3: CASSRDRGKGGYTF

V: TRBV7-8
J: TRBJ2-3
CDR3: CASSRTVGPSTDTQYF

V: TRBV5-1
J: TRBJ2-3
CDR3: CASSLGPDRLDTQYF

V: TRBV30
J: TRBJ1-5
CDR3: CAWSVRTGANQPQHF

V: TRBV20-1
J: TRBJ1-1
CDR3: CSATGDSPTLNTEAFF

V: TRBV4-3
J: TRBJ2-2
CDR3: CASSQRGTGELFF

V: TRBV24-1
J: TRBJ2-4
CDR3: CATSESGTSNIQYF

V: TRBV15
J: TRBJ1-6
CDR3: CATSRDTGNSPLHF

V: TRBV10-3
J: TRBJ1-2
CDR3: CAIGGVANYGYTF

V: TRBV6-1
J: TRBJ1-2
CDR3: CASSDRGSFGYTF

V: TRBV5-6
J: TRBJ1-1
CDR3: CASSLMSGTEAFF

V: TRBV7-2
J: TRBJ1-1
CDR3: CASSLTTAIEAFF